This T cell receptor (beta chain) was found in a study of blood T cell repertoires in COVID-19. Study in general: Specimens from acute and convalescent COVID-19 originated in the United States, Italy and Spain. In each case, the material was cDNA or gDNA derived from T cells, B-cell-depleted T cells, or PBMCs.

Original methodology: Amplification from reference gene primers served as the basis for estimated nucleated cell counts. Measured with immunoSEQ multiplex PCR; TCRdb has only the in-frame clones, and not every one. The V and J calls and the clone size are those of that table, but D and trimming were determined from the DNA. This table holds about 260,000 clones, more than 80% found once. V lost 5 bases and J lost 7; bases outside the gene matches: 7. This CDR3 contains 14 residues. Germline V gene data show CDR1 as SEHNR and CDR2 as FQNEAQ (reference sequence). Source material: peripheral blood. This clonotype was obtained from a woman aged 40 to 50 with acute or convalescent COVID-19. The rearrangement links TRBV7-9 to TRBJ1-4, with 7 bases identical to TRBD1. The CDR3 sequence: CASSADRDAEKLFF. In DNA form, the CDR3 reads TGTGCCAGCAGCGCCGACAGGGATGCTGAAAAACTGTTTTTT.